This is a list of T cell receptor beta chains from one sample in a study of blood T cell repertoires in COVID-19. TCRdb keeps only in-frame clones here, not all; method: immunoSEQ multiplex PCR. The sample has about 140,000 clones; 80% to 85% are singletons. The source material was peripheral blood. The receptors derive from a woman aged 60 to 75 with acute or convalescent COVID-19. Each CDR3 is given with its conserved first and last residue. D genes are given only for firm matches. Size values are once, few and many counts, or a class for expanded clones, and some rows have none.

>NA|TRBV4-1|TRBJ1-1|NA
TGCGCCAGCAGCCAAGGCCTTGCGTTCCGGACTGAAGCTTTCTTT
CASSQGLAFRTEAFF
>NA|TRBV3-1/TRBV3-2|TRBJ2-7|TRBD2
TGTGCCAGCAGCCGGGGGACTAGCGGGAGTATTTACGAGCAGTACTTC
CASSRGTSGSIYEQYF
>NA|TRBV5-1|TRBJ2-2|TRBD1
TGCGCCAGCAGCTCCTGGACAGGGAACACCGGGGAGCTGTTTTTT
CASSSWTGNTGELFF
>NA|TRBV20-1|TRBJ1-2|NA
TGCAGTGCTAGTTCCAGAACAAACTATGGCTACACCTTC
CSASSRTNYGYTF
>NA|TRBV6-5|TRBJ1-2|NA
TGTGCCAGCAGGGTAGGGGGTAGTTTCTATGGCTACACCTTC
CASRVGGSFYGYTF
>NA|TRBV28|TRBJ2-7|TRBD1
TGTGCCAGCAGAGGGACAGGGACCTACGAGCAGTACTTC
CASRGTGTYEQYF
>NA|TRBV7-9|TRBJ2-1|NA
TGTGCCAGCAGCTTAGAACTAGTCTACAATGAGCAGTTCTTC
CASSLELVYNEQFF
>NA|TRBV7-8|TRBJ1-5|NA
TGTGCCAGCAGATCCTCGTCAGGGGTCAATCAGCCCCAGCATTTT
CASRSSSGVNQPQHF
>NA|TRBV6-6|TRBJ2-5|NA
TGTGCCAGCAGCCCCGGGGTGGGCAGCCACCAAGAGACCCAGTACTTC
CASSPGVGSHQETQYF
>NA|TRBV6-6|TRBJ1-2|NA
TGTGCCAGCAGTCGACAGGCAAATAACTATGGCTACACCTTC
CASSRQANNYGYTF
>NA|TRBV18|TRBJ1-5|NA
TGTGCCAGCTCACCAGGGGAGAGGCAGCCCCAGCATTTT
CASSPGERQPQHF
>NA|TRBV30|TRBJ1-1|NA
TGTGCCTGGAGTAACGGAGTGAACACTGAAGCTTTCTTT
CAWSNGVNTEAFF
>NA|TRBV10-1|TRBJ2-2|NA
TGCGCCAGCAGTGAGCCCCCTGGGGAGCTGTTTTTT
CASSEPPGELFF
>NA|TRBV28|TRBJ2-7|NA
TGTGCCAGCAGTTTAGGACAGATCTCCTACGAGCAGTACTTC
CASSLGQISYEQYF
>NA|TRBV29-1|TRBJ2-2|TRBD1
TGCAGCGTTACCCGGGACAGAGCCACCGGGGAGCTGTTTTTT
CSVTRDRATGELFF
>NA|TRBV6-5|TRBJ1-2|TRBD1
TGTGCCAGCAGTTACTTACAGGGGATCTATGGCTACACCTTC
CASSYLQGIYGYTF
>NA|TRBV29-1|TRBJ1-3|NA
TGCAGCGTCCGCGGGGGGTACTCTGGAAACACCATATATTTT
CSVRGGYSGNTIYF
>NA|TRBV5-1|TRBJ2-7|NA
TGCGCCAGCAGCTTGGAGGGGACAACCTACGAGCAGTACTTC
CASSLEGTTYEQYF
>NA|TRBV3-1/TRBV3-2|TRBJ1-6|TRBD1
TGTGCCAGCAGCCAAACAGGGGGTAATTCACCCCTCCACTTT
CASSQTGGNSPLHF
>NA|TRBV13|TRBJ1-1|TRBD1
TGTGCCAGCAGCTCCACAGGGGGCCTAGCTGAAGCTTTCTTT
CASSSTGGLAEAFF
>NA|TRBV19|TRBJ1-2|NA
TGTGCCAGTAACCCCGGAGGTGGAAACTATGGCTACACCTTC
CASNPGGGNYGYTF
>once|TRBV6-5|TRBJ1-2|TRBD1
TGTGCCAGCAGTACAGGGGTTTTGGGCTACACCTTC
CASSTGVLGYTF
>NA|TRBV5-1|TRBJ1-6|NA
TGCGCCAGCGGAGATGGGGGAGGGACCTATAATTCACCCCTCCACTTT
CASGDGGGTYNSPLHF
>NA|TRBV3-1/TRBV3-2|TRBJ1-2|TRBD1
TGTGCCAGCAGCCCAGGACAGGGATGGTATGGCTACACCTTC
CASSPGQGWYGYTF
>NA|TRBV7-6|TRBJ2-7|NA
TGTGCCAGCAGCTTAGCGCACGAGCCCCTCTACGAGCAGTACTTC
CASSLAHEPLYEQYF
>once|TRBV28|TRBJ2-7|NA
TGTGCCAGCACCTCTTCCAGCGCAGCCTACGAGCAGTACTTC
CASTSSSAAYEQYF
>NA|TRBV29-1|TRBJ1-5|TRBD1
TGCAGCGCTAACCTCGGGACAGGGTTAGGAAGCGATCAGCCCCAGCATTTT
CSANLGTGLGSDQPQHF
>NA|TRBV7-2|TRBJ1-6|TRBD1
TGTGCCAGCAGCTTAGGGGGACAGGGAATGGGTAATTCACCCCTCCACTTT
CASSLGGQGMGNSPLHF
>NA|TRBV15|TRBJ1-5|NA
TGTGCCACCAGCAGAGATCCAGGGGGCAATCAGCCCCAGCATTTT
CATSRDPGGNQPQHF
>NA|TRBV27|TRBJ2-7|TRBD1
TGTGCCAGCAGTCGTAAAGGACAGGGCGGCGCCTACGAGCAGTACTTC
CASSRKGQGGAYEQYF
>NA|TRBV28|TRBJ2-1|NA
TGTGCCAGCAGTTTGGGTAGCTCCCCAGAGCAGTTCTTC
CASSLGSSPEQFF
>NA|TRBV27|TRBJ2-3|TRBD2
TGTGCCAGCAGTTCCCTAGCGGGAGGAAGCACAGATACGCAGTATTTT
CASSSLAGGSTDTQYF
>NA|TRBV11-2|TRBJ2-6|TRBD1
TGTGCCAGCAGCTCATACAGGGGGAGAGCCAACGTCCTGACTTTC
CASSSYRGRANVLTF
>NA|TRBV6-2/TRBV6-3|TRBJ1-2|TRBD1
TGTGCCAGCAGTTACTCGGCCGGACAGGTTGCTAACTATGGCTACACCTTC
CASSYSAGQVANYGYTF
>NA|TRBV6-5|TRBJ1-6|NA
TGTGCCAGCAGTTCCGAACTAAACCAACGGAAATCACCCCTCCACTTT
CASSSELNQRKSPLHF
>NA|TRBV5-1|TRBJ2-7|TRBD2
TGCGCCAGCAGCTTGTTTGCAGCGGGACCCTACGAGCAGTACTTC
CASSLFAAGPYEQYF
>NA|TRBV28|TRBJ1-6|TRBD1
TGTGCCAGCAGCCAGGCGGGACAGGGGAGCTCCTATAATTCACCCCTCCACTTT
CASSQAGQGSSYNSPLHF
>NA|TRBV7-2|TRBJ2-7|NA
TGTGCCAGCAGCTTAGCGGTCGGGAGCGGGGAGCAGTACTTC
CASSLAVGSGEQYF
>NA|TRBV7-9|TRBJ1-6|NA
TGTGCCAGCAGCCAATCAGGCAATTCACCCCTCCACTTT
CASSQSGNSPLHF
>NA|TRBV4-1|TRBJ1-1|NA
TGCGCCAGCAGCCAAGACGCATTCCGGGACATGAACACTGAAGCTTTCTTT
CASSQDAFRDMNTEAFF
>NA|TRBV9|TRBJ2-5|TRBD1
TGTGCCAGCAGCGCCGGGACAGGGGGCTCGGTAGAGACCCAGTACTTC
CASSAGTGGSVETQYF
>NA|TRBV29-1|TRBJ2-7|TRBD2
TGCAGCGTCGAGACTAGCGGGCGTTACGAGCAGTACTTC
CSVETSGRYEQYF
>NA|TRBV5-1|TRBJ2-5|TRBD1
TGCGCCAGCAGCACTGGACAGGGATTGGAGACCCAGTACTTC
CASSTGQGLETQYF
>NA|TRBV20-1|TRBJ1-1|NA
TGCAGTGCAAGTCCAGGAGGGACTGAAGCTTTCTTT
CSASPGGTEAFF
>NA|TRBV19|TRBJ1-1|TRBD1
TGTGCCAGTAGTTCTCGACAGGGGCTCCTGAGGGCTTTCTTT
CASSSRQGLLRAFF
>NA|TRBV5-1|TRBJ2-2|TRBD1
TGCGCCAGCAGCTCGGCCCAGACAGGGGGGGCGGAGCTGTTTTTT
CASSSAQTGGAELFF
>NA|TRBV5-1|TRBJ1-6|NA
TGCGCCAGCAGCTCGGACACCGACAATTCACCCCTCCACTTT
CASSSDTDNSPLHF
>NA|TRBV10-2|TRBJ2-1|TRBD1
TGCGCCACCCGGACAGGCAATGAGCAGTTCTTC
CATRTGNEQFF
>NA|TRBV10-3|TRBJ1-5|NA
TGTGCCACCACAGACAACAATCAGCCCCAGCATTTT
CATTDNNQPQHF
>NA|TRBV7-2|TRBJ2-2|TRBD2
TGTGCCAGCAGCTTAAGGTCCGGGACTAGCGGAGGGGAGCTGTTTTTT
CASSLRSGTSGGELFF
>NA|TRBV6-2/TRBV6-3|TRBJ2-5|TRBD2
TGTGCCAGCAGTTACGGCGGGAGGGCCAGAGAGACCCAGTACTTC
CASSYGGRARETQYF
>NA|TRBV19|TRBJ2-7|TRBD2
TGTGCCAGTAGTAGACTAGCGGGCTCCTACGAGCAGTACTTC
CASSRLAGSYEQYF
>NA|TRBV28|TRBJ1-2|TRBD1
TGTGCCAGCTACCGGGGGACAGGGACTGGGGGCTACACCTTC
CASYRGTGTGGYTF
>NA|TRBV18|TRBJ2-2|TRBD2
TGTGCCAGCTCACCACTAGCGGGAGTACCTGGGGAGCTGTTTTTT
CASSPLAGVPGELFF
>NA|TRBV28|TRBJ1-1|TRBD1
TGTGCCAGCAGTCGGACAGGGAGTTTTCGGGCGGACACTGAAGCTTTCTTT
CASSRTGSFRADTEAFF
>NA|TRBV6-6|TRBJ2-3|TRBD2
TGTGCCAGCAGTTACGGTGTAGCGGGAGAACATACGCAGTATTTT
CASSYGVAGEHTQYF
>NA|TRBV30|TRBJ2-1|NA
TGTGCCTGGAGAGGCGGGACAGTTGTAAATGAGCAGTTCTTC
CAWRGGTVVNEQFF
>NA|TRBV5-4|TRBJ2-7|TRBD2
TGTGCCAGCAGGTGGGCGGGAGAAAGCGAGCAGTACTTC
CASRWAGESEQYF